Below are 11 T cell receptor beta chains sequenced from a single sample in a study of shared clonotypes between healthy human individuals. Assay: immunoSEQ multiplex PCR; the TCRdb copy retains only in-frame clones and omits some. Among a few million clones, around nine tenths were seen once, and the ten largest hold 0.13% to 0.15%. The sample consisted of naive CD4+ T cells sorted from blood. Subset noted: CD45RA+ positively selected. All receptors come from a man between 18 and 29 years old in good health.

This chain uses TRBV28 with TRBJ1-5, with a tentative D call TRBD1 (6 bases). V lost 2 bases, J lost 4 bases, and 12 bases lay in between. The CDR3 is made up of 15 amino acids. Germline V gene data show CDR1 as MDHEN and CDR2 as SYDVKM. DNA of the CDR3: TGTGCCAGCAGTTTAGCAGGGGCATCTAATCAGCCCCAGCATTTT. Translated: CASSLAGASNQPQHF.

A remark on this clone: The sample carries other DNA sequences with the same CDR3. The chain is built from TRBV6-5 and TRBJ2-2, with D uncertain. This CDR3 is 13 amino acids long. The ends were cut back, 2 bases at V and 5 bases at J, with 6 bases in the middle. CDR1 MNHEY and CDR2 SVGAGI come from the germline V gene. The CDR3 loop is CASSYPGTGELFF. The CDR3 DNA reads TGTGCCAGCAGTTACCCGGGTACCGGGGAGCTGTTTTTT.

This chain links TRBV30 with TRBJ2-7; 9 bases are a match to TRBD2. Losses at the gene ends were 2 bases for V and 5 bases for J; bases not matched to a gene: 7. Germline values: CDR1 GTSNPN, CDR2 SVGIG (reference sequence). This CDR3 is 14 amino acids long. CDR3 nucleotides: TGTGCCTGGAGTAATAGCGGGAGCACCCACGAGCAGTACTTC. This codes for CAWSNSGSTHEQYF.

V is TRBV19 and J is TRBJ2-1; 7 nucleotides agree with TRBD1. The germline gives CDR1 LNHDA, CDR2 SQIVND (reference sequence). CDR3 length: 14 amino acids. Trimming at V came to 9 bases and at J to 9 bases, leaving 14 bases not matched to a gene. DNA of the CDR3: TGTGCCAGCGAAACACAGGGGCTTGGGGGTGAGCAGTTCTTC. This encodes CASETQGLGGEQFF.

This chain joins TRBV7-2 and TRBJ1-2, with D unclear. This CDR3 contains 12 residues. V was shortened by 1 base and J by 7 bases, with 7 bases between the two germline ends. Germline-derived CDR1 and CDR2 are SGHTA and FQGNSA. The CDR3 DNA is TGTGCCAGCAGCTTAGACTCAGGTGGCTACACCTTC. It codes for CASSLDSGGYTF.

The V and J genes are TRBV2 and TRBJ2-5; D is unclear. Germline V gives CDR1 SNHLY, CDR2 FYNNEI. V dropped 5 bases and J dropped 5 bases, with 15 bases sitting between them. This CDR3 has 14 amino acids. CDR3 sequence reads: CASSLRTVRETQYF. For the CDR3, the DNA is TGTGCCAGCAGTTTACGGACGGTTCGGGAGACCCAGTACTTC.

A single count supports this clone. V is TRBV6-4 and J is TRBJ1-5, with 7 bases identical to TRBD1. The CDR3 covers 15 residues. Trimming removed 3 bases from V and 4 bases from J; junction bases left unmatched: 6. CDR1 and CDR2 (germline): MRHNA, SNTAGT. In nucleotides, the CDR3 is TGTGCCAGCAGTGATCCCGCAGGGGGTAATCAGCCCCAGCATTTT. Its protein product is CASSDPAGGNQPQHF.

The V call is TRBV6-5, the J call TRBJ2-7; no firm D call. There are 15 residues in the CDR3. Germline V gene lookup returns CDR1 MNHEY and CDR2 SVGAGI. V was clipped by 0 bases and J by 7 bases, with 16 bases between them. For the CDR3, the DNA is TGTGCCAGCAGTTACTCTAACAGACTTTTAGGAGAGCAGTACTTC. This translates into CASSYSNRLLGEQYF.

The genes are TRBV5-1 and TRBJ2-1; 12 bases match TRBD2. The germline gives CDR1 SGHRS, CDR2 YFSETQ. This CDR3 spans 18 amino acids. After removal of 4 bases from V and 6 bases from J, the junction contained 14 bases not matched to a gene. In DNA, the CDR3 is TGCGCCAGCAGCGTCCGGGGGATACTAGCGGGAGGAAGCAATGAGCAGTTCTTC. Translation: CASSVRGILAGGSNEQFF.

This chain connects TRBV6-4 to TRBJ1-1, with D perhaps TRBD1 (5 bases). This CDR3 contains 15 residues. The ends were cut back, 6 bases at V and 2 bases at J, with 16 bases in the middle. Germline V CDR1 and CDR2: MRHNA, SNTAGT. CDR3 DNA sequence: TGTGCCAGCAGGCTCGGGGGGAAAGGAAACACTGAAGCTTTCTTT. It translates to CASRLGGKGNTEAFF.

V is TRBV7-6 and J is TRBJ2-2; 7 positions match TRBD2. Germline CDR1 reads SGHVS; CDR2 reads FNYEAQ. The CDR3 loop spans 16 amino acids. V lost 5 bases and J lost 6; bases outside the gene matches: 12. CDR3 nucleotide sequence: TGTGCCAGCAGCCCGTACGGAAGCGGGATATCCGGGGAGCTGTTTTTT. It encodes CASSPYGSGISGELFF.